These T cell receptor beta chains were read from a single sample in a study of CD8 T cells in ankylosing spondylitis. TCRdb processed the 5' RACE reads anew with MiXCR; each CDR3 protein has one entry. The sample shows about 540,000 distinct CDR3 sequences, roughly 13% of them seen only once. Sequencing was carried out using blood, either unsorted or a sorted T cell fraction (not recorded which). These receptors originate from a male donor with ankylosing spondylitis. Each CDR3 is given with its conserved first and last residue. The order of the fields is J gene, V gene, D gene, clone size, CDR3 DNA, CDR3 protein. A D gene is named only where the DNA matches it firmly. Clone size, where shown, is once, few, many, or a class for clones that have expanded.

j_call: TRBJ1-1
v_call: TRBV12-3/TRBV12-4
d_call: TRBD1
clone_size: NA
cdr3_nt: TGTGCCAGCAGACAGGGGGTCTCTGAAGCTTCCTTT
cdr3_aa: CASRQGVSEASF

j_call: TRBJ2-2
v_call: TRBV20-1
d_call: TRBD2
clone_size: few
cdr3_nt: TGCAGTGCTAGAGATCCCGGCCTAGCGGGAGGGTTAGTTACCGGGGAGCTGTTTTTT
cdr3_aa: CSARDPGLAGGLVTGELFF

j_call: TRBJ2-1
v_call: TRBV3-1
d_call: NA
clone_size: many
cdr3_nt: TGTGCCAGCAGCCGAAGGACTACAGACAATGAGCAGTTCTTC
cdr3_aa: CASSRRTTDNEQFF

j_call: TRBJ1-2
v_call: TRBV5-1
d_call: TRBD1
clone_size: NA
cdr3_nt: TGCGCCAGCAGCTTGGAGACAGGGTTTAACTATGGCTACACCTTC
cdr3_aa: CASSLETGFNYGYTF

j_call: TRBJ2-1
v_call: TRBV24-1
d_call: TRBD2
clone_size: few
cdr3_nt: TGTGCCACCAGTGATTCTAGCGGGAGTAGCTATGAGCAGTTCTTC
cdr3_aa: CATSDSSGSSYEQFF

j_call: TRBJ2-1
v_call: TRBV20-1
d_call: NA
clone_size: few
cdr3_nt: TGCAGTGCTCCTGTCTCTAGCCCTTACAATGAGCAGTTCTTC
cdr3_aa: CSAPVSSPYNEQFF

j_call: TRBJ2-1
v_call: TRBV20-1
d_call: NA
clone_size: many
cdr3_nt: TGCAGTGCTAGAGTGGGGCTCGCCAATGAGCAGTTCTTC
cdr3_aa: CSARVGLANEQFF

j_call: TRBJ2-6
v_call: TRBV6-1
d_call: NA
clone_size: few
cdr3_nt: TGTGCCAGCACCTTAATAAATGGGGCCAACGTCCTGACTTTC
cdr3_aa: CASTLINGANVLTF

j_call: TRBJ2-7
v_call: TRBV2
d_call: TRBD2
clone_size: few
cdr3_nt: TGTGCCAGCAGTGAGGTGCGGGAGAGTTTGAGCGAGCAGTACTTC
cdr3_aa: CASSEVRESLSEQYF

j_call: TRBJ2-3
v_call: TRBV7-8
d_call: TRBD2
clone_size: many
cdr3_nt: TGTGCCAGCAGCTCCTCTAGCGGGAGCCCCCCGCGGTATTTT
cdr3_aa: CASSSSSGSPPRYF

j_call: TRBJ2-5
v_call: TRBV30
d_call: NA
clone_size: NA
cdr3_nt: TGTGCCTGGAGTGTAGAACCCCGAAAAGCCCAGTACTTC
cdr3_aa: CAWSVEPRKAQYF